The clone carrying this T cell receptor (beta chain) appeared a single time. This entry is derived from a study of blood T cell repertoires in COVID-19. In the study overall: From T cells, B-cell-depleted T cells, or PBMCs came the material, which was cDNA or gDNA.

Assay: immunoSEQ multiplex PCR; the TCRdb copy retains only in-frame clones and omits some. The table lists almost 400,000 clones, more than 75% of them singletons. Enrolment of Seattle patients took place during active infection, and they were followed longitudinally. The TCR originated in a woman aged 55-75 years with COVID-19, enrolled during active disease. Sample: peripheral blood.

The CDR3 sequence: CASSSQGGTDTQYF. DNA for the CDR3: TGCGCCAGCAGCTCGCAGGGTGGGACAGATACGCAGTATTTT. The chain uses TRBV5-1 and TRBJ2-3; tentatively, D is TRBD1 (5 bases). The V gene lost 3 bases and the J gene lost 3 bases, with 11 bases spanning the gap. Germline V gene data show CDR1 as SGHRS and CDR2 as YFSETQ. The CDR3 runs 14 residues. Variable domain in full (rest from reference TRBV5-1 and TRBJ2-3): KAGVTQTPRYLIKTRGQQVTLSCSPISGHRSVSWYQQTPGQGLQFLFEYFSETQRNKGNFPGRFSGRQFSNSRSEMNVSTLELGDSALYLCASSSQGGTDTQYFGPGTRLTVL.